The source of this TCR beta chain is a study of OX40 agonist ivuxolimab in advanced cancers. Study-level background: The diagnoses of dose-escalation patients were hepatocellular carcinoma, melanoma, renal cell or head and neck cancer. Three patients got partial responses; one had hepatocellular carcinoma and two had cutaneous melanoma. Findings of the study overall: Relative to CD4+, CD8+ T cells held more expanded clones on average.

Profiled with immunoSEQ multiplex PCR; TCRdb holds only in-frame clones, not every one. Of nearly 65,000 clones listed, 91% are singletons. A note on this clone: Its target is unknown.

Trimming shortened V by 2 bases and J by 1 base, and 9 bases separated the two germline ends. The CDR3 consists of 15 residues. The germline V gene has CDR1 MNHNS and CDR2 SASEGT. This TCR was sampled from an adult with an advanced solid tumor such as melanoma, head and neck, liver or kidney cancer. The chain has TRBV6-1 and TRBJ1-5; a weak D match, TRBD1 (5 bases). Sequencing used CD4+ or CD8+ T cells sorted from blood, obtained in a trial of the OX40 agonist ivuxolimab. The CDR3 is CASSERGFSNQPQHF. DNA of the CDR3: TGTGCCAGCAGTGAACGGGGGTTCAGCAATCAGCCCCAGCATTTT.